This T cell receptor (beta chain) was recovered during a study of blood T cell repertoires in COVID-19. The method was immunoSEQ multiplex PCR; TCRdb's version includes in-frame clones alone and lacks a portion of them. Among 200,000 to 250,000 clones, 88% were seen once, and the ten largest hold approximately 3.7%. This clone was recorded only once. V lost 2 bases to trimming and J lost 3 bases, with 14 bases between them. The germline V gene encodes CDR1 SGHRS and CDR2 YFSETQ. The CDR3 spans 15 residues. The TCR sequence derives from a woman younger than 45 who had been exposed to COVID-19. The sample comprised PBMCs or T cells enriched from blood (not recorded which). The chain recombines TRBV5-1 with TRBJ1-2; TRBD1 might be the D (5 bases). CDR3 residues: CASSFGGSSDYGYTF. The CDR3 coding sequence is TGCGCCAGCAGCTTCGGGGGGTCCTCTGACTATGGCTACACCTTC. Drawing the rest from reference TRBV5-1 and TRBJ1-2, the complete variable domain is KAGVTQTPRYLIKTRGQQVTLSCSPISGHRSVSWYQQTPGQGLQFLFEYFSETQRNKGNFPGRFSGRQFSNSRSEMNVSTLELGDSALYLCASSFGGSSDYGYTFGSGTRLTVV.